This TCR beta chain was obtained from a study of immune cell composition in non-small cell lung cancer. General observations from the study: It was not proven that tumour-reactive clones equal dominant tumour-associated clones.

Concerning this clone: The target antigen is unknown.

The data were produced by immunoSEQ multiplex PCR, yet TCRdb's version contains in-frame clones alone and is incomplete. The sample comprises about 9,000 clones, roughly 77% of which are singletons, and over 10% rests with the top ten. The CDR3 covers 15 residues. Germline V gene data show CDR1 as MGHRA and CDR2 as YSYEKL. The V gene lost 2 bases and the J gene lost 0 bases, with 8 bases spanning the gap. Normal lung was sampled as far from the tumour as possible, at least 3 cm. Template was genomic DNA from frozen, unsorted single-cell suspensions. This chain uses TRBV4-1 with TRBJ2-4; D remains ambiguous. The specimen was non-adjacent lung tissue. The receptor was isolated from a human donor with non-small cell lung cancer. DNA for the CDR3: TGCGCCAGCAGCCAACAGATATTAGCCAAAAACATTCAGTACTTC. It specifies CASSQQILAKNIQYF.